The next 23 T cell receptor beta chains were all read from a single sample in a study of cytomegalovirus exposure and HLA in healthy donors. The PCR contained 60 Vbeta and 13 Jbeta primers. The method was immunoSEQ multiplex PCR; TCRdb's version includes in-frame clones alone and lacks a portion of them. This sample carries around 140,000 clones, over 60% of them seen once, and the ten largest clones take 0.75% to 0.95%. The sequenced sample was PBMCs. These receptors originate from a woman aged 55 to 70 in good health and CMV-seronegative.

The CDR3 DNA reads as TGTGCCTGGAGTGTACGGGGACAGGGGCTTGGGTCCTATAATTCACCCCTCCACTTT. Translating it yields CAWSVRGQGLGSYNSPLHF. The V call is TRBV30, the J call TRBJ1-6; TRBD1 agrees at 10 bases. The V segment lost 0 bases and the J segment 1 base; nucleotides outside the gene matches: 9. This CDR3 is 19 amino acids long. Germline V gives CDR1 GTSNPN, CDR2 SVGIG (reference sequence).

The V and J genes are TRBV18 and TRBJ2-3; no reliable D call. The CDR3 consists of 15 residues. V was cut by 2 bases and J by 0 bases, with 9 bases left in between. Germline V gene lookup returns CDR1 KGHSH and CDR2 LQKENI. This CDR3 reads CASSPFGASTDTQYF. The CDR3 DNA reads TGTGCCAGCTCACCATTTGGAGCTAGCACAGATACGCAGTATTTT.

The V call is TRBV15, the J call TRBJ1-5, with 7 bases matching TRBD1. Per the germline V gene, CDR1 is LNHNV and CDR2 is YYDKDF (reference sequence). V trimming: 4 bases; J trimming: 1 base; junction bases outside the gene matches: 4. There are 15 residues in the CDR3. Here the CDR3 DNA reads TGTGCCACCAGCAAAGGGACAGAGAGCAATCAGCCCCAGCATTTT. It encodes CATSKGTESNQPQHF.

The CDR3 DNA sequence: TGCGCCAGCACCGGCCTAGCGGGAGATGAGCAGTTCTTC. Protein sequence: CASTGLAGDEQFF. The J gene is TRBJ2-1, the V gene TRBV5-1; 10 nucleotides align to TRBD2. CDR1 is SGHRS and CDR2 is YFSETQ in the germline V gene. This CDR3 is built from 13 residues. The V segment lost 6 bases and the J segment 8 bases; nucleotides outside the gene matches: 5.

In its sample, this clone was seen a few times. The V gene is TRBV10-3, the J gene TRBJ2-7; 8 bases are a match to TRBD1. Per the germline V gene, CDR1 is ENHRY and CDR2 is SYGVKD. The CDR3 is made up of 14 amino acids. V gave up 6 bases and J gave up 6 bases; unmatched junction bases: 10. CDR3 nucleotides: TGTGCCATCAGAGCAACCACCAGGGGGCGCGAGCAGTACTTC. Its translation: CAIRATTRGREQYF.

This chain uses TRBV27 with TRBJ2-1; 9 nucleotides align to TRBD2. CDR3 size: 14 residues. The ends lost 3 bases at V and 7 bases at J; junction bases unmatched: 4. Per germline, CDR1 MNHEY and CDR2 SMNVEV (reference sequence). The CDR3 sequence is CASSFGGGANEQFF. DNA for the CDR3: TGTGCCAGCAGTTTTGGCGGGGGGGCGAATGAGCAGTTCTTC.

The chain is built from TRBV30 and TRBJ1-1, with TRBD1 matching over 7 bases. The length of the CDR3 is 15 residues. Losses at the gene ends were 0 bases for V and 1 base for J; bases not matched to a gene: 5. In germline, CDR1 is GTSNPN, CDR2 SVGIG (reference sequence). The CDR3 loop reads CAWSVQGTANTEAFF. CDR3 DNA: TGTGCCTGGAGTGTACAGGGGACAGCGAACACTGAAGCTTTCTTT.

V is TRBV5-1 and J is TRBJ2-3; 9 positions agree with TRBD2. J gave up 3 bases and V 2 bases, and 1 base lay outside the gene matches. Germline V gene sequence: CDR1 SGHRS, CDR2 YFSETQ. This CDR3 is 14 amino acids long. DNA of the CDR3: TGCGCCAGCAGCTTTAGCGGGGGAACAGATACGCAGTATTTT. Its translation is CASSFSGGTDTQYF.

This chain uses TRBV7-2 with TRBJ2-7; TRBD1 matches at 7 bases. The ends lost 5 bases at V and 4 bases at J; junction bases unmatched: 8. From germline, CDR1 is SGHTA and CDR2 FQGNSA. CDR3 length: 14 residues. The CDR3 sequence: CASSPQTGMYEQYF. For the CDR3, the DNA is TGTGCCAGCAGCCCCCAGACAGGGATGTACGAGCAGTACTTC.

The chain couples TRBV28 to TRBJ1-2; 7 nucleotides align to TRBD1. Germline V lookup: CDR1 MDHEN, CDR2 SYDVKM. After removal of 0 bases from V and 0 bases from J, the junction contained 1 base not matched to a gene. CDR3 size: 15 residues. Written as DNA, the CDR3 is TGTGCCAGCAGTTTATGGGGGACAGCTAACTATGGCTACACCTTC. It translates to CASSLWGTANYGYTF.

This chain joins TRBV6-1 and TRBJ2-7, with TRBD1 as a possible D gene (6 bases). Germline CDR1 is MNHNS and CDR2 is SASEGT. The CDR3 is 14 amino acids. Trimming cost V 5 bases and J 2 bases, with 13 bases left between them. Here the CDR3 reads CASSPRDKPYEQYF. The CDR3 bases are TGTGCCAGCAGTCCCAGGGACAAACCCTACGAGCAGTACTTC.

V is TRBV7-6 and J is TRBJ2-7; TRBD2 agrees at 8 bases. V dropped 7 bases and J dropped 4; count of bases not matched to a gene: 12. CDR1 and CDR2 (germline): SGHVS, FNYEAQ. The CDR3 has 15 residues. The DNA of the CDR3 is TGTGCCAGCACCCCCCGGGTCAGCGGGGGTTACGAGCAGTACTTC. Translated: CASTPRVSGGYEQYF.

The chain couples TRBV5-1 to TRBJ2-2; D is uncertain. Germline V CDR1 and CDR2: SGHRS, YFSETQ. This CDR3 is 14 amino acids long. Deletions cut 0 bases from V and 8 bases from J, with 11 bases between. The DNA for the CDR3 is TGCGCCAGCAGCTTGGAGTCTGACTGGGGGGAGCTGTTTTTT. Amino acid sequence: CASSLESDWGELFF. The variable domain in full, completed from reference TRBV5-1 and TRBJ2-2, reads KAGVTQTPRYLIKTRGQQVTLSCSPISGHRSVSWYQQTPGQGLQFLFEYFSETQRNKGNFPGRFSGRQFSNSRSEMNVSTLELGDSALYLCASSLESDWGELFFGEGSRLTVL.

The chain couples TRBV19 to TRBJ1-5; 8 bases are a match to TRBD1. The CDR3 is made up of 15 amino acids. J gave up 9 bases and V 6 bases, and 13 bases lay outside the gene matches. CDR1 and CDR2 (germline): LNHDA, SQIVND (reference sequence). CDR3 DNA sequence: TGTGCCAGTAGAGGGACCGCCGGGACAGGTAGGCCCCAGCATTTT. Amino acid sequence: CASRGTAGTGRPQHF.

The sample holds a few counts of this clone. The chain couples TRBV7-6 to TRBJ2-1, with TRBD2 identical over 9 bases. The CDR3 covers 19 residues. V lost 1 base to trimming and J lost 1 base; unmatched junction nucleotides: 11. Germline-derived CDR1 and CDR2 are SGHVS and FNYEAQ. The CDR3 bases are TGTGCCAGCAGCTTAGGGGGGGCGGGAGGGCCTAGGTCCTACAATGAGCAGTTCTTC. This translates into CASSLGGAGGPRSYNEQFF.

The genes are TRBV2 and TRBJ2-5; D gene uncertain. V gave up 7 bases and J gave up 1 base, with 13 bases separating them. Looked up from germline, CDR1 is SNHLY and CDR2 is FYNNEI. The CDR3 consists of 14 residues. CDR3: CASITVYRQETQYF. The CDR3 bases are TGTGCCAGCATCACAGTTTACCGCCAAGAGACCCAGTACTTC.

V and J are TRBV6-6 and TRBJ2-2; 8 bases line up with TRBD1. With 10 bases clipped from V and 4 bases from J, the junction kept 5 bases outside the gene matches. This CDR3 is built from 13 residues. Germline lookup yields CDR1 MNHNY and CDR2 SVGAGI (reference sequence). CDR3 region: CATGQGVTGELFF. The CDR3 DNA reads as TGTGCCACAGGACAGGGTGTCACCGGGGAGCTGTTTTTT.

This clone has only a few counts. The chain couples TRBV2 to TRBJ2-2; no definite D call. The CDR3 runs to 13 residues. V dropped 6 bases and J dropped 7 bases, with 12 bases sitting between them. CDR1 is SNHLY, CDR2 FYNNEI, per germline. CDR3 protein: CASSNRTGGELFF. The CDR3 DNA reads TGTGCCAGCAGCAACAGAACCGGCGGGGAGCTGTTTTTT. The full variable domain, its missing parts supplied by reference TRBV2 and TRBJ2-2, is EPEVTQTPSHQVTQMGQEVILRCVPISNHLYFYWYRQILGQKVEFLVSFYNNEISEKSEIFDDQFSVERPDGSNFTLKIRSTKLEDSAMYFCASSNRTGGELFFGEGSRLTVL.

The chain carries TRBV5-1 and TRBJ1-1, with a tentative D call TRBD1 (6 bases). Trimming cost V 0 bases and J 8 bases, with 11 bases left between them. Germline assignment: CDR1 SGHRS and CDR2 YFSETQ. This CDR3 region has 13 residues. The CDR3 sequence: CASSLDLGAEAFF. The CDR3 coding sequence is TGCGCCAGCAGCTTGGATCTGGGGGCCGAAGCTTTCTTT.

The table lists this clone with a few counts. The rearrangement links TRBV5-1 to TRBJ1-2; 11 bases are a match to TRBD1. The CDR3 sequence is 15 residues long. Germline V gene sequence: CDR1 SGHRS, CDR2 YFSETQ. The V gene end was trimmed by 5 bases and the J gene end by 1 base; junction bases not matched to a gene: 4. CDR3 nucleotide sequence: TGCGCCAGCAGATACGGGACAGGGGGTAACTATGGCTACACCTTC. This translates into CASRYGTGGNYGYTF.

This chain uses TRBV25-1 with TRBJ1-4; D uncertain. V dropped 4 bases and J dropped 6 bases, with 12 bases sitting between them. The CDR3 has 14 residues. In germline, CDR1 is MGHDK, CDR2 SYGVNS. CDR3 nucleotide sequence: TGTGCCAGCAGTGCCACGCTCTCGGATGAAAAACTGTTTTTT. It is translated as CASSATLSDEKLFF.

This clone was seen a handful of times. The chain has TRBV2 and TRBJ1-2; D is ambiguous. V was shortened by 2 bases and J by 6 bases, with 16 bases between the two germline ends. CDR1 and CDR2 (germline): SNHLY, FYNNEI. The CDR3 is 15 amino acids. CDR3 sequence (DNA): TGTGCCAGCAGTGAACAGGCCGGATACGGAAATGGCTACACCTTC. It is translated as CASSEQAGYGNGYTF.

The V call is TRBV28, the J call TRBJ2-2; the match to TRBD2 covers 7 bases. Trimming cost V 4 bases and J 2 bases; bases outside gene matches: 22. The germline V gene encodes CDR1 MDHEN and CDR2 SYDVKM. This CDR3 has 21 amino acids. As DNA, the CDR3 is TGTGCCAGCAGTTCATGGAGGGGTTTTCGGGGGGACGTACCAAACACCGGGGAGCTGTTTTTT. It translates to CASSSWRGFRGDVPNTGELFF.